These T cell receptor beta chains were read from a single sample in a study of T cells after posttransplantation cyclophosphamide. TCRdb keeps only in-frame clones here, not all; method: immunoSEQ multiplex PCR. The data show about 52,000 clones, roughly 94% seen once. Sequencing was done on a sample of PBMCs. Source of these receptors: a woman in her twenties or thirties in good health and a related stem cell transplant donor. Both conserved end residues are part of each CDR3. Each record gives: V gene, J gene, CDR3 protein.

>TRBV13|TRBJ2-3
CASSPPSGDRWFYSTDTQYF
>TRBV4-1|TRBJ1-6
CASSHGQSSYNSPLHF
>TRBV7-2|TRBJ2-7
CASAQAAGDIYEQYF
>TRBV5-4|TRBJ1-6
CASSLNGGSYNSPLHF
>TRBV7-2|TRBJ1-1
CASSQTTLMNTEAFF
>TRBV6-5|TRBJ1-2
CASSYSLGDYGYTF
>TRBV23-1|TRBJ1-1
CASSGGQGNTEAFF
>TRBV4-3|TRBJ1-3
CASSQERRTGGWGGNTIYF
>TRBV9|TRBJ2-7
CASSVAGTGSYEQYF
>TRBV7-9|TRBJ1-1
CASSLPATQQGSTEAFF
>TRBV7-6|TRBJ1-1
CASSPGQGGGYTEAFF
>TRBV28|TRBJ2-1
CASSSNTQAPGYNEQFF
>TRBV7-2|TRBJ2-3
CASSLAVGGLGATDTQYF
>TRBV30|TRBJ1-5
CAWSPTGVKPQHF
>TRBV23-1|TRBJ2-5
CASRFRDRGRAETQYF
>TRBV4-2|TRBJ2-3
CASSQVLAGSTDTQYF
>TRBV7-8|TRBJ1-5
CASSKKGWGRVLQPQHF
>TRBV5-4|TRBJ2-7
CASSFGGSFLEQYF
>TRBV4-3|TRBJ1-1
CASSLQGELNTEAFF
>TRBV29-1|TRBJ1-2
CSVSQGFDYGYTF
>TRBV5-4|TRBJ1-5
CASSRGENQPQHF
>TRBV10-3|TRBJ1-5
CAISDTARAQPQHF
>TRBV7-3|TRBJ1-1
CASSLRVGTGPLEAFF
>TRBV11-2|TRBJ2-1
CASSPLRDRGFNEQFF
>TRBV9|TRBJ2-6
CASRQASGANVLTF
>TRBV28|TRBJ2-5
CASSFLTSGVQETQYF